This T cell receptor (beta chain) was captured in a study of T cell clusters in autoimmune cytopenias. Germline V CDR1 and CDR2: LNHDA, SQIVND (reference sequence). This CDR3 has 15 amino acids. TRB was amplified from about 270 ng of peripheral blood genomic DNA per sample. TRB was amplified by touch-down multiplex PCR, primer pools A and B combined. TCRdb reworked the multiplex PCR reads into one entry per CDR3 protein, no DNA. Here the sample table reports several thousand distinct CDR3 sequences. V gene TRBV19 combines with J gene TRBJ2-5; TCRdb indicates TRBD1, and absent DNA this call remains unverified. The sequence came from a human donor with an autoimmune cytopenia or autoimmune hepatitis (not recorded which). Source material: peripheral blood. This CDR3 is CASSMGSLYQETQYF. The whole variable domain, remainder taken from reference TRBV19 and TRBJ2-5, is DGGITQSPKYLFRKEGQNVTLSCEQNLNHDAMYWYRQDPGQGLRLIYYSQIVNDFQKGDIAEGYSVSREKKESFPLTVTSAQKNPTAFYLCASSMGSLYQETQYFGPGTRLLVL.